This record looks at one T cell receptor (beta chain) sequence and its context. Its recognized antigen is unknown. One base away there is no much larger clone; base qualities are not given. This entry comes from a study of blood T cell repertoires in COVID-19 (dated by TCRdb to the early 2020s). Regarding the study in general: The collaborator samples originated in the United States, Italy and Spain and spanned the acute and convalescent phases of COVID-19. The repertoires were made available in a free public database intended to serve as a resource for research on the immune response to SARS-CoV-2. The samples were drawn from two sources: the first 160 participants of the ongoing ImmuneRACE study, and 950 to 1,500 subjects contributed by 6 global collaborators. A de-identified subject ID, COVID-19 status, age in years and sex were almost always included in the sample metadata. Where available, HLA class I and class II types were obtained from metadata supplied by the sample provider rather than from assay-based typing. The dataset comprised deeply sampled blood TCRbeta repertoires from subjects exposed to, actively infected with, or recovered from COVID-19. The prospective study material was composed of cDNA or gDNA derived from T cells, B-cell-depleted T cells, or PBMCs. Results and caveats for the whole study, not just this receptor: The quantity of clinical and demographic metadata differed by source and by participant and was supplied without curation.

Participants in the prospective study were aged 18 to 89 years, lived in some 24 United States geographic areas, and enrolled through a virtual design. In the prospective study, participants were assigned to cohorts based on the clinical history participants reported in a screening survey and a study questionnaire. Recovered participants in ImmuneRACE Cohort 3 were defined by two consecutive negative NP/OP PCR tests, clearance by a healthcare professional, or resolution of symptoms. In the prospective study, whole blood, serum and a nasopharyngeal or oropharyngeal swab were collected from each participant by mobile phlebotomists. Participants in the prospective study had the option to provide additional blood draws and questionnaires over a 2-month period. Before DNA extraction, prospective study blood samples were shipped either frozen or at room temperature. TCRbeta CDR3 regions were amplified from genomic DNA by means of the immunoSEQ Assay, a bias-controlled multiplex PCR. Concerning the study's data processing: The number of nucleated cells in each sample was estimated by amplification of reference gene primers within the assay. To quantify the absolute abundance of each unique TCRbeta CDR3 rearrangement, sequence reads were collapsed and filtered. Productive Simpson clonality was computed per sample as the square root of Simpson's diversity index over productive rearrangements. The immuneACCESS repertoire file appears here via TCRdb, limited to in-frame rearrangements. These files lack a portion of the clones; in checked studies, under half of the deficit traces to unresolved V genes, and the cause of the others is not known. That table gives V, J and clone size, and the DNA gave D and trimming. The sample records approximately 300,000 clones, more than 75% of which are singletons. More than 9% of the sample goes to the ten largest clones.

The CDR3 contains 15 residues, cysteine and phenylalanine counted. Only the CDR3 portion is preserved as DNA: 45 bases, with reading frame beginning at the first base. The germline V gene (reference sequence) gives CDR1 as MNHEY and CDR2 as SMNVEV. Unmatched junction bases come to 2, with V trimmed by 2 bases and J by 3 bases. This receptor was obtained from a woman aged 18-29 years who had recovered from COVID-19. The rearranged segments are TRBV27 and TRBJ2-3; 10 bases in between match TRBD2. The sequencing sample was made of PBMCs or T cells enriched from blood (not recorded which). The CDR3 loop reads CASSLLAGVTDTQYF. Read as DNA, the sequence is TGTGCCAGCAGTTTACTAGCGGGAGTGACAGATACGCAGTATTTT.